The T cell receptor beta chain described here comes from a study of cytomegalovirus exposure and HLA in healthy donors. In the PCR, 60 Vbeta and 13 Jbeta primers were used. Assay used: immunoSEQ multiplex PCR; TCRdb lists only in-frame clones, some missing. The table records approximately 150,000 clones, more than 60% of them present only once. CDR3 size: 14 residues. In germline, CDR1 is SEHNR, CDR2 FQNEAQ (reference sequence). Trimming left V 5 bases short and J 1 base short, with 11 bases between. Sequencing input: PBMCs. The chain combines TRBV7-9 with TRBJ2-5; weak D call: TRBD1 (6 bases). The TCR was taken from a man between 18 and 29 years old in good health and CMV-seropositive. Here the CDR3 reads CASSPDRTQETQYF. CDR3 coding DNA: TGTGCCAGCAGCCCCGACAGGACCCAAGAGACCCAGTACTTC.